This TCR beta chain was identified during a study of blood T cell repertoires in COVID-19. Study overall: In each case, the material was cDNA or gDNA derived from T cells, B-cell-depleted T cells, or PBMCs.

Authors' methods: Cell counts per sample came from amplifying reference gene primers. Sequencing was performed with immunoSEQ multiplex PCR; in TCRdb, only in-frame clones are kept and a portion is missing. D and trimming come from the DNA, and the V and J calls and clone size come from that table. The table lists 150,000 to 180,000 clones, around 84% of them singletons. CDR1 and CDR2 (germline): SNHLY, FYNNEI. The V end was cut by 3 bases, the J end by 0 bases, with 9 bases between. The CDR3 totals 15 residues. J is TRBJ1-5 and V is TRBV2; perhaps TRBD1 as D (6 bases). The source material was peripheral blood. The clonotype was recovered from a woman between 55 and 75 years old with COVID-19, enrolled during active disease. CDR3 region: CASSDRGGSNQPQHF. CDR3 DNA sequence: TGTGCCAGCAGTGACAGGGGTGGTAGCAATCAGCCCCAGCATTTT.